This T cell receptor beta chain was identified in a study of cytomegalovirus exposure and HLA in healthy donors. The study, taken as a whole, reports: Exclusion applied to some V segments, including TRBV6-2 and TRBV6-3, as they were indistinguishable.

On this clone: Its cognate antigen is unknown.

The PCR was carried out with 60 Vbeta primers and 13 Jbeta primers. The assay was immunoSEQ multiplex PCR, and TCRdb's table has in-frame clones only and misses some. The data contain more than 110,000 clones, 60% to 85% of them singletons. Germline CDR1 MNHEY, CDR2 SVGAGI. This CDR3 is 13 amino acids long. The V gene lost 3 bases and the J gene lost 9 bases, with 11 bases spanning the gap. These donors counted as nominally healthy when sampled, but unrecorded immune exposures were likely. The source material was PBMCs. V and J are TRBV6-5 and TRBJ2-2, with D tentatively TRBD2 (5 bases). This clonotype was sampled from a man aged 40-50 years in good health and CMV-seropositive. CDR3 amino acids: CASSYGLARELFF. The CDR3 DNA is TGTGCCAGCAGTTATGGTCTAGCACGGGAGCTGTTTTTT.